A selection of T cell receptor beta chains follows, all from one sample in a study of CD8 T cells in Susac syndrome. TCRdb passed the immunoSEQ multiplex PCR reads through MiXCR, listing each CDR3 protein once. The repertoire has some 200,000 distinct CDR3 sequences, 90% to 95% of them found once; the top ten carry 0.093%. Sequenced sample: CD4+ T cells from PBMCs. The receptor set was obtained from a human donor with multiple sclerosis. The conserved cysteine and the conserved F or W are not part of the CDR3 here. Clone size appears in some rows only: once, few, many, or a class for an expanded clone.

size	V	J	CDR3
.	TRBV27	TRBJ1-1	ASLTPGSTEAF
.	TRBV15	TRBJ1-1	ATSRGGRLNTEAF
.	TRBV24-1	TRBJ2-1	ATSEGGQGRGNEQF
.	TRBV20-1	TRBJ2-2	SARESQANTGELF
once	TRBV9	TRBJ2-5	ASSVAGSGSPETQY
.	TRBV12-3/TRBV12-4	TRBJ2-7	ASSFGTGGYEQY
once	TRBV20-1	TRBJ2-3	SARRDNIPDTQY
.	TRBV6-5	TRBJ1-1	ASSVLGQRAF
.	TRBV20-1	TRBJ1-2	SAAREVFGYT
.	TRBV24-1	TRBJ2-3	ATSDLTGWQY
.	TRBV7-9	TRBJ1-2	ASSLAPEGVYGYT
.	TRBV30	TRBJ1-1	AWRGTHRGVGTEAF
.	TRBV12-3/TRBV12-4	TRBJ2-1	ASSGLARGDEQF
once	TRBV19	TRBJ2-3	ASTPSRGSDTQY
once	TRBV20-1	TRBJ1-2	SVRTAGVYGYT
.	TRBV12-3/TRBV12-4	TRBJ2-3	ASSPSSGSTDTQY
.	TRBV5-1	TRBJ2-7	ASSLEQY
.	TRBV11-2	TRBJ2-1	ASSLAGYNEQF
.	TRBV20-1	TRBJ2-7	SASDRGSEQY
.	TRBV23-1	TRBJ2-7	ASSQTPDRDEQY
.	TRBV30	TRBJ2-1	ALTSGDNEQF
once	TRBV30	TRBJ2-5	AWQSRSETQY
.	TRBV29-1	TRBJ2-5	SVTRGGPQY
few	TRBV11-3	TRBJ2-1	ASSRGRESEEQF
.	TRBV4-1	TRBJ2-1	ASSQASLRTRRQF
.	TRBV29-1	TRBJ2-2	SAEGLRNTGELF
.	TRBV20-1	TRBJ1-2	SAREGAHNYGYT
.	TRBV20-1	TRBJ2-5	SAPTQETQY
few	TRBV6-1	TRBJ2-1	ASSVGGPNNEQF
.	TRBV5-1	TRBJ1-2	ASSLGLFVTTGGYT
.	TRBV11-3	TRBJ2-1	ASSLDLSSYNEQF
.	TRBV6-1	TRBJ2-7	ASGPDRGDYEQY
.	TRBV15	TRBJ2-5	ATSRVGGETQY
.	TRBV20-1	TRBJ1-2	SASLTGRTHGYT
.	TRBV20-1	TRBJ2-1	SARRLAGAQNEQF
once	TRBV9	TRBJ2-2	ASSVRENTGELF
.	TRBV20-1	TRBJ2-1	SASLPLAGKNNEQF
.	TRBV29-1	TRBJ2-5	SGAQLAGRQQETQY
.	TRBV7-2	TRBJ2-5	ASSPARARQY
once	TRBV18	TRBJ2-7	ASSRDGPYEQY
.	TRBV24-1	TRBJ2-1	ATSDRARDYNEQF
.	TRBV10-3	TRBJ1-1	AISTGGRTEAF
.	TRBV2	TRBJ1-5	ASSGRQVNQPQH
.	TRBV15	TRBJ2-7	ATSREGGSIYEQY
.	TRBV9	TRBJ2-1	ASSVPSGGHNEQF